Following are 20 T cell receptor beta chains from one sample sequenced in a study of blood T cell repertoires in COVID-19. Sequencing used immunoSEQ multiplex PCR; TCRdb keeps in-frame clones, though not all of them. Of roughly 40,000 clones in the sample, about 91% are singletons; the top ten hold 9.2%. Material for sequencing was peripheral blood. The source of these receptors is a man aged 45 to 65 with active COVID-19.

The V gene is TRBV5-4, the J gene TRBJ2-1; the D gene is possibly TRBD2 (6 bases). From germline, CDR1 is SGHNT and CDR2 YYREEE (reference sequence). The V and J ends lost 0 bases and 1 base respectively, with 14 bases between them. The CDR3 is 17 amino acids. The DNA of the CDR3 is TGTGCCAGCAGCTTGGGGGGAGCGGGCCCGTCCTACAATGAGCAGTTCTTC. This translates into CASSLGGAGPSYNEQFF.

J is TRBJ1-4 and V is TRBV5-4; no clear D. The V gene lost 4 bases and the J gene lost 1 base, with 14 bases spanning the gap. The CDR3 totals 16 residues. Germline V CDR1 and CDR2: SGHNT, YYREEE (reference sequence). The chain's CDR3 is CASSHRTLGTNEKLFF. In DNA form, the CDR3 reads TGTGCCAGCAGCCATCGGACTTTGGGAACTAATGAAAAACTGTTTTTT.

The rearrangement joins TRBV28 to TRBJ1-6; 7 nucleotides agree with TRBD1. Germline V lookup: CDR1 MDHEN, CDR2 SYDVKM. The CDR3 sequence is 16 residues long. The V gene end was trimmed by 5 bases and the J gene end by 7 bases; junction bases not matched to a gene: 11. This CDR3 is CASSPEGQTLNSPLHF. CDR3 nucleotide sequence: TGTGCCAGCAGTCCGGAGGGACAGACGTTAAATTCACCCCTCCACTTT.

In this sample, this clone is medium-sized. The chain couples TRBV7-3 to TRBJ2-5; 12 bases map to TRBD2. After removal of 5 bases from V and 5 bases from J, the junction contained 3 bases not matched to a gene. Germline V gene data show CDR1 as SGHTA and CDR2 as FQGTGA. The length of the CDR3 is 14 residues. The CDR3 DNA reads TGTGCCAGCAGCCGACTAGCGGGAGAGGAGACCCAGTACTTC. Encoded protein: CASSRLAGEETQYF.

This clone was counted a single time. The chain joins TRBV30 to TRBJ1-3; no clear D. The germline V and J ends were trimmed by 4 bases and 6 bases, with 10 bases remaining between them. Germline CDR1 reads GTSNPN; CDR2 reads SVGIG (reference sequence). The CDR3 extends over 12 amino acids. The CDR3 nucleotides are TGTGCCTGGAATTCGGGAGAAAACACCATATATTTT. It specifies CAWNSGENTIYF.

This clone was observed a single time. The chain carries TRBV9 and TRBJ2-1, with D perhaps matching TRBD2 (6 bases). The CDR3 is made up of 15 amino acids. The germline V gene encodes CDR1 SGDLS and CDR2 YYNGEE. V lost 0 bases to trimming and J lost 4 bases, with 11 bases between them. The CDR3 nucleotides read TGTGCCAGCAGCGTAGGGGGTAGCGGTTACAATGAGCAGTTCTTC. The encoded protein is CASSVGGSGYNEQFF.

The V and J genes are TRBV5-4 and TRBJ2-2; perhaps TRBD2 as D (6 bases). The germline gives CDR1 SGHNT, CDR2 YYREEE (reference sequence). This CDR3 is 16 amino acids long. Trimming took off 0 bases at V and 0 bases at J, with 9 bases between the two ends. DNA of the CDR3: TGTGCCAGCAGCTTGGATGGAGGGACGAACACCGGGGAGCTGTTTTTT. It yields the protein CASSLDGGTNTGELFF.

This chain connects TRBV18 to TRBJ1-1; 8 bases agree with TRBD1. Germline V gives CDR1 KGHSH, CDR2 LQKENI. With 3 bases clipped from V and 8 bases from J, the junction kept 2 bases outside the gene matches. The CDR3 contains 12 residues. In DNA form, the CDR3 reads TGTGCCAGCTCACCGGACAGGGACGAAGCTTTCTTT. Encoded protein: CASSPDRDEAFF.

V gene TRBV6-2 or TRBV6-3 combines with J gene TRBJ2-1, with 11 bases aligning to TRBD2. The germline gives CDR1 MNHEY, CDR2 SVGEGT. The CDR3 is 16 amino acids. The junction had 9 bases not matched to a gene; V was cut back by 5 bases and J by 6 bases. CDR3 loop: CASSPPGLAVVNEQFF. DNA for the CDR3: TGTGCCAGCAGTCCCCCGGGACTAGCGGTAGTCAATGAGCAGTTCTTC.

The chain carries TRBV19 and TRBJ2-1, with unresolved D. CDR1 is LNHDA and CDR2 is SQIVND in the germline V gene (reference sequence). The CDR3 runs to 13 residues. V gave up 3 bases and J gave up 7 bases, with 10 bases separating them. CDR3 region: CASSIKHQNEQFF. The CDR3 DNA reads as TGTGCCAGTAGTATTAAACACCAGAATGAGCAGTTCTTC.

V gene TRBV7-8 combines with J gene TRBJ1-1; D uncertain. The CDR3 contains 13 residues. The germline gives CDR1 SGHVS, CDR2 FQNEAQ. Trimming took 3 bases from V and 0 from J, leaving 5 bases between them. CDR3 DNA sequence: TGTGCCAGCAGCTTCCGGGTGAACACTGAAGCTTTCTTT. Amino acid sequence: CASSFRVNTEAFF.

The genes are TRBV7-3 and TRBJ2-2; D may be TRBD2 (6 bases). Germline lookup yields CDR1 SGHTA and CDR2 FQGTGA. The CDR3 is 16 amino acids. V lost 1 base and J 1 base, leaving 10 bases between the germline ends. The CDR3 here is CASSLIGGRNTGELFF. Written as DNA, the CDR3 is TGTGCCAGCAGCTTAATAGGAGGGCGGAACACCGGGGAGCTGTTTTTT.

The V gene is TRBV3-1 (or the pseudogene TRBV3-2), the J gene TRBJ1-5, with a weak D call TRBD1 (5 bases). This CDR3 comprises 14 residues. From germline, CDR1 is LGHDT and CDR2 YNNKEL (reference sequence). Trimming stripped 3 bases from V and 9 bases from J, with 15 bases between. In DNA form, the CDR3 reads TGTGCCAGCAGCCAGGAAGGGGTGAGTCTGCCCCAGCATTTT. Its translation is CASSQEGVSLPQHF.

V usage is TRBV28 and J usage is TRBJ2-7, with 7 bases fitting TRBD1. The CDR3 is 13 amino acids. CDR1 MDHEN and CDR2 SYDVKM come from the germline V gene. V trimming: 7 bases; J trimming: 5 bases; junction bases outside the gene matches: 8. CDR3 sequence reads: CASTSTGPHEQYF. The CDR3 DNA follows: TGTGCCAGCACCTCGACAGGGCCCCACGAGCAGTACTTC.

This chain links TRBV28 with TRBJ2-7; D possibly corresponds to TRBD2 (6 bases). This CDR3 has 14 amino acids. CDR1 and CDR2 from the germline V gene are MDHEN and SYDVKM. V was trimmed by 4 bases and J by 4 bases, leaving 14 bases between them. CDR3 residues: CASSSPAGRYEQYF. The CDR3 DNA reads as TGTGCCAGCAGTTCCCCGGCGGGAAGGTACGAGCAGTACTTC.

The chain links TRBV19 to TRBJ2-1; 13 bases match TRBD2. Losses at the gene ends were 10 bases for V and 0 bases for J; bases not matched to a gene: 3. CDR3 length: 15 amino acids. Per the germline V gene, CDR1 is LNHDA and CDR2 is SQIVND (reference sequence). The DNA for the CDR3 is TGTGCCACCCGGACTAGCGGGAGCTCCTACAATGAGCAGTTCTTC. Residues: CATRTSGSSYNEQFF.

The chain combines TRBV7-9 with TRBJ2-1, with 9 positions matching TRBD2. Germline CDR1 and CDR2: SEHNR and FQNEAQ (reference sequence). V lost 2 bases and J lost 6; bases outside the gene matches: 5. The CDR3 extends over 15 amino acids. The chain's CDR3 is CASSLHGGRANEQFF. The CDR3 DNA is TGTGCCAGCAGCTTACATGGCGGGAGGGCCAATGAGCAGTTCTTC.

CDR3 nucleotide sequence: TGTGCCACCCGTTTACAGGGGGCTACCAGCTCCTACGAGCAGTACTTC. This encodes CATRLQGATSSYEQYF. The V call is TRBV28, the J call TRBJ2-7, with 9 bases identical to TRBD1. Losses at the gene ends were 10 bases for V and 0 bases for J; bases not matched to a gene: 13. CDR1 is MDHEN and CDR2 is SYDVKM in the germline V gene. The CDR3 sequence is 16 residues long.

This clone was detected a few times. This sample includes further DNA sequences coding for the same CDR3. The chain recombines TRBV6-5 with TRBJ1-2; D is unresolved. V dropped 2 bases and J dropped 0 bases, with 7 bases sitting between them. CDR1 MNHEY and CDR2 SVGAGI come from the germline V gene. The CDR3 sequence is 14 residues long. This CDR3 is CASSYRQTNYGYTF. CDR3 coding DNA: TGTGCCAGCAGTTACCGTCAGACTAACTATGGCTACACCTTC.

The V call is TRBV9, the J call TRBJ1-5; D gene unclear. V was clipped by 2 bases and J by 2 bases, with 11 bases between them. In germline, CDR1 is SGDLS, CDR2 YYNGEE. The CDR3 has 15 residues. The chain's CDR3 is CASSVGQERNQPQHF. CDR3 bases: TGTGCCAGCAGCGTTGGGCAGGAACGCAATCAGCCCCAGCATTTT.